This record concerns one T cell receptor (beta chain) sequence. Random hexamers served to reverse transcribe roughly 0.5 to 1 ug RNA. TCRdb fed the immunoSEQ multiplex PCR reads into MiXCR, producing one record per CDR3 protein. The data show roughly 160,000 distinct CDR3 sequences, 90% to 97% seen once. This specimen belongs to a study of CD8 T cells in Susac syndrome. Study-wide background: Within the sequenced Susac syndrome patient group, over 5 exhibited active disease and roughly eight were in remission.

Sequencing of TCR beta, carried out with a high-throughput approach, was applied to CD8+ and CD4+ T cells from the blood. This receptor was obtained from a human donor with Susac syndrome. What was sequenced was CD4+ T cells from PBMCs.

The CDR3 sequence: CSVEGQDPAYEQYF. The CDR3 DNA reads TGCAGCGTTGAGGGACAGGACCCGGCCTACGAGCAGTACTTC. The rearrangement uses TRBV29-1 and TRBJ2-7; 8 bases are shared with TRBD1. The CDR3 has 14 residues. Germline values: CDR1 SQVTM, CDR2 ANQGSEA. Trimming at V came to 3 bases and at J to 2 bases, leaving 6 bases not matched to a gene.